This TCR beta chain was recovered during a study of identical twins. Study-level results: The study found excess low generation probability among twin-shared out-of-frame alpha sequences. It was cross-sectional statistical analysis, not following the same donors, that the conclusions relied on. There were fewer insertions in abundant cord blood beta clonotypes, but memory repertoires showed no such pattern.

This clonotype was detected ten times or more. Its antigen is currently unknown. Each CDR3 protein gets one entry after TCRdb re-called the 5' RACE reads with MiXCR. The table lists a few hundred thousand distinct CDR3 sequences, more than 9% of them singletons. V shed 3 bases and J shed 10 bases, with 20 bases lying between them. This CDR3 spans 14 amino acids. CDR1 and CDR2 from the germline V gene are SGHDT and YYEEEE. A further study also used this sample, focusing on yellow fever vaccine responses in identical twins.

The receptor was isolated from a woman aged 18 to 35 in good health. Source material: PBMCs. The J gene is TRBJ2-7, the V gene TRBV5-6; TRBD2 might be the D (5 bases). CDR3: CASSSIANPLSQYF. The CDR3 bases are TGTGCCAGCAGCTCCATAGCGAACCCTCTCTCTCAGTACTTC.